Listed here are 25 T cell receptor beta chains from one sample, sequenced in a study of kidney transplant recipient with SARS-CoV-2 infection. TCRdb reanalysed the reads using MiXCR and keeps one entry per CDR3 protein. The repertoire holds approximately 250,000 distinct CDR3 sequences, around 26% seen once, with 7% to 8% in the top ten. The sample here was a blood sample, taken at baseline and on roughly day 120 from a kidney transplant recipient. The receptor set was obtained from a male patient in his 30s who had COVID-19 and was a kidney transplant recipient. Some T cells may possibly be graft donor cells.

This clonotype has just a few counts. V usage is TRBV21-1 and J usage is TRBJ2-5; TRBD2 is taken as the D call from the table, unchecked against the DNA. TRBV21-1 is termed a pseudogene. The CDR3 covers 14 residues. The CDR3 DNA reads TGTGCCAAAGACATACTAGCGGACCTCGGGTCCCAGTACTTC. Its translation is CAKDILADLGSQYF.

The sample holds many counts of this clonotype. The chain is built from TRBV3-1 and TRBJ1-2; D remains ambiguous. The CDR3 extends over 17 amino acids. Trimming stripped 4 bases from V and 4 bases from J, with 22 bases between. Looked up from germline, CDR1 is LGHDT and CDR2 is YNNKEL (reference sequence). CDR3 loop: CASSPANTLRKTYGYTF. CDR3 DNA: TGTGCCAGCAGCCCGGCTAACACCCTTCGAAAGACCTATGGCTACACCTTC. The full variable domain, its missing parts supplied by reference TRBV3-1 and TRBJ1-2, is DTAVSQTPKYLVTQMGNDKSIKCEQNLGHDTMYWYKQDSKKFLKIMFSYNNKELIINETVPNRFSPKSPDKAHLNLHINSLELGDSAVYFCASSPANTLRKTYGYTFGSGTRLTVV.

Turning to this clonotype: Just one base apart from a much larger clone, this may be a read error. No DNA is shown, since the ends of the CDR3 on it are uncertain; the CDR3 is the one TCRdb lists. The chain combines TRBV7-5 with TRBJ1-2. TRBV7-5 is annotated as a pseudogene. The CDR3 contains 19 residues when both ends are counted. Here the CDR3 reads CISVPEALNEVGKTCGYTF.

This clonotype was recorded at least ten times. The chain is built from TRBV11-2 and TRBJ2-1, with D possibly being TRBD2 (6 bases). The CDR3 spans 14 residues. Germline loops: CDR1 SGHAT, CDR2 FQNNGV. The V gene lost 0 bases and the J gene lost 5 bases, with 8 bases spanning the gap. CDR3 coding DNA: TGTGCCAGCAGCTTAGATGGCGGGGACAATGAGCAGTTCTTC. Translation gives CASSLDGGDNEQFF.

The sample holds many counts of this clonotype. The chain couples TRBV3-1 to TRBJ2-5, with D uncertain. The germline CDR1 and CDR2 sequences are LGHDT and YNNKEL (reference sequence). Trimming took 5 bases from V and 5 from J, leaving 24 bases between them. The CDR3 runs to 17 residues. CDR3 in DNA: TGTGCCAGCAGCGACATCGGTCCCATTTCTTTCTCTGAGACCCAGTACTTC. It translates to CASSDIGPISFSETQYF.

With regard to this clonotype: This may be a read error, as it is one base from a much larger clone. V and J are TRBV8-2 and TRBJ2-6; TRBD1 reflects the table's D call only, with no check against the DNA. TRBV8-2 is designated a pseudogene. The CDR3 length is 17 residues. In DNA, the CDR3 is TGTGGCAAAATCCCGAGGATAACACAAAGTCGGGCCAACGTCCTGACTTTC. This codes for CGKIPRITQSRANVLTF.

This clonotype has ten or more counts. The chain uses TRBV28 and TRBJ1-1, with a possible D match to TRBD1 (6 bases). Per germline, CDR1 MDHEN and CDR2 SYDVKM. Between the trimmed V and J ends, which lost 7 bases and 4 bases, there was a span of 10 bases. This CDR3 is built from 12 residues. The CDR3, as DNA: TGTGCCAGCACCGGGGGCATCACTGAAGCTTTCTTT. It encodes CASTGGITEAFF.

This clonotype was recorded once. Since a much larger clone is just one base distant, this may be a read error. The V gene is TRBV30, the J gene TRBJ2-4; tentatively, D is TRBD2 (6 bases). Judging by the DNA end, TRBJ2-7 fits better; the J call may be wrong. The CDR3 loop spans 17 amino acids. Germline CDR1 GTSNPN, CDR2 SVGIG (reference sequence). The CDR3 nucleotides read TGTGCCTGGAGGCGAAAGGGAGGACGTCCGAGCACCTACGAGCAGTACTTC. This codes for CAWRRKGGRPSTYEQYF.

As to this clonotype: Possible read error: a much larger clone is one base away. The chain employs TRBV7-3 and TRBJ2-6; 8 nucleotides agree with TRBD1. CDR3 length: 18 amino acids. CDR1 SGHTA and CDR2 FQGTGA come from the germline V gene. After removal of 1 base from V and 0 bases from J, the junction contained 5 bases not matched to a gene. The CDR3 is CASSLSRGPYSGANVLTF. The DNA of the CDR3 is TGTGCCAGCAGCTTAAGCAGGGGGCCATACTCTGGGGCCAACGTCCTGACTTTC.

To note about this clonotype: A much more abundant neighbour one base away suggests this may be a read error. The rearrangement joins TRBV3-1 to TRBJ1-1; no clear D. Germline V CDR1 and CDR2: LGHDT, YNNKEL (reference sequence). This CDR3 has 17 residues. The CDR3 DNA sequence: TGTGCCAGCAGCGGGGTTCATCCCATTTCAATTCGCACTGAAGCTTCCTTT. As protein: CASSGVHPISIRTEASF.

This clonotype was seen ten or more times. V gene TRBV19 combines with J gene TRBJ1-2; 8 bases align to TRBD1. Germline-derived CDR1 and CDR2 are LNHDA and SQIVND (reference sequence). The ends lost 3 bases at V and 3 bases at J; junction bases unmatched: 6. This CDR3 has 15 amino acids. CDR3 in DNA: TGTGCCAGTAGTATGAACAGGGGGAAGGACTATGGCTACACCTTC. Translation: CASSMNRGKDYGYTF.

This clonotype was observed many times. The chain uses TRBV29-1 and TRBJ1-4; TRBD1 agrees at 7 bases. The germline V gene encodes CDR1 SQVTM and CDR2 ANQGSEA. J gave up 5 bases and V 7 bases, and 4 bases lay outside the gene matches. This CDR3 has 12 residues. The DNA for the CDR3 is TGCAGCGGGGGACAGATGAATGAAAAACTGTTTTTT. It specifies CSGGQMNEKLFF.

For this clonotype: This may be a read error, as it is one base from a much larger clone. The V and J genes are TRBV5-8 and TRBJ1-4; 9 bases map to TRBD1. Per the germline V gene, CDR1 is SGHTS and CDR2 is YDEGEE. This CDR3 has 15 residues. V was clipped by 0 bases and J by 5 bases; unmatched bases: 2. CDR3 DNA: TGTGCCAGCAGCTTGGGACAGGGGGTGAATGAAAAACTGTTTTTT. Protein: CASSLGQGVNEKLFF.

The table lists this clonotype with many counts. V usage is TRBV19 and J usage is TRBJ1-4; the match to TRBD1 covers 7 bases. The CDR3 is made up of 16 amino acids. V lost 4 bases and J lost 0; bases outside the gene matches: 5. Per germline, CDR1 LNHDA and CDR2 SQIVND (reference sequence). The CDR3 loop is CASSTDRSATNEKLFF. CDR3 nucleotides: TGTGCCAGTAGTACGGACAGGAGTGCAACTAATGAAAAACTGTTTTTT.

The CDR3 loop reads CASSSSGGSQFYNEQFF. The CDR3 DNA reads as TGTGCCAGCAGTAGCTCCGGCGGGTCCCAATTCTACAATGAGCAGTTCTTC. The V and J genes are TRBV6-6 and TRBJ2-1, with a possible D match to TRBD2 (5 bases). Trimming removed 5 bases at V and 3 bases at J, with 20 bases between. From germline, CDR1 is MNHNY and CDR2 SVGAGI (reference sequence). The CDR3 sequence is 17 residues long.

In this sample, this clonotype turned up many times. The V call is TRBV9, the J call TRBJ2-2, with unresolved D. This CDR3 region has 16 residues. V lost 6 bases to trimming and J lost 5 bases, with 20 bases between them. The germline CDR1 and CDR2 sequences are SGDLS and YYNGEE. CDR3 sequence (DNA): TGTGCCAGCACCTATAGGCGTGGGGTGGGGACCGGGGAGCTGTTTTTT. This codes for CASTYRRGVGTGELFF.

A note on this clonotype: This may stem from a read error, because a much larger clone lies one nucleotide away. The CDR3 ends on some other residue instead of the conserved phenylalanine or tryptophan, so this is likely a read error. The chain has TRBV20-1 and TRBJ1-2; D call uncertain. There are 12 residues in the CDR3. The V gene lost 3 bases and the J gene lost 8 bases, with 13 bases spanning the gap. The germline V gene encodes CDR1 DFQATT and CDR2 SNEGSKA (reference sequence). The CDR3: CSASNLTRGYTL. The CDR3 nucleotides are TGCAGTGCTAGTAATCTAACCCGAGGCTACACCCTC.

A remark on this clonotype: A much more abundant neighbour one base away suggests this may be a read error. The genes are TRBV19 and TRBJ2-7; D is tentatively TRBD1 or TRBD2 (5 bases each). There are 12 residues in the CDR3. CDR1 and CDR2 (germline): LNHDA, SQIVND (reference sequence). The V and J ends lost 9 bases and 10 bases respectively, with 19 bases between them. CDR3 in amino acids: CASGDLQEAQYF. CDR3 in DNA: TGTGCCAGCGGGGACCTACAAGAGGCCCAGTACTTC.

This clonotype has a handful of counts. A clone one base away is much larger, so this may be a read error. The chain recombines TRBV19 with TRBJ1-2; weak D call: TRBD1 (6 bases). Germline lookup yields CDR1 LNHDA and CDR2 SQIVND (reference sequence). The length of the CDR3 is 13 residues. Trimming took 11 bases from V and 4 from J, leaving 17 bases between them. The DNA of the CDR3 is TGTGCCGGTACCTTACAGGGCGGCTATGGCTACACCTTC. This encodes CAGTLQGGYGYTF. The complete variable domain, with remaining parts taken from reference TRBV19 and TRBJ1-2, reads DGGITQSPKYLFRKEGQNVTLSCEQNLNHDAMYWYRQDPGQGLRLIYYSQIVNDFQKGDIAEGYSVSREKKESFPLTVTSAQKNPTAFYLCAGTLQGGYGYTFGSGTRLTVV.

To note about this clonotype: This may come from a read error, since a much larger clone is one base off. This rearrangement joins TRBV28 to TRBJ1-5; unclear D gene. This CDR3 region has 14 residues. Germline CDR1 MDHEN, CDR2 SYDVKM. The V gene lost 10 bases and the J gene lost 4 bases, with 17 bases spanning the gap. The CDR3 region has the DNA TGTGCCAACACCCCCGGTTTTAAGAATCAGCCCCAGCATTTT. The encoded protein is CANTPGFKNQPQHF. Filled out from reference TRBV28 and TRBJ1-5, the complete variable domain reads DVKVTQSSRYLVKRTGEKVFLECVQDMDHENMFWYRQDPGLGLRLIYFSYDVKMKEKGDIPEGYSVSREKKERFSLILESASTNQTSMYLCANTPGFKNQPQHFGDGTRLSIL.

Note on this clonotype: A single base separates this from a much larger clone, so it may be a read error. The rearrangement uses TRBV11-2 and TRBJ1-4; D is possibly TRBD1 (5 bases). The CDR3 is 15 residues long. Germline V CDR1 and CDR2: SGHAT, FQNNGV. The V gene lost 8 bases and the J gene lost 6 bases, with 19 bases spanning the gap. This CDR3 reads CASGAYGARYEKLFF. The CDR3 nucleotides are TGTGCCAGCGGCGCTTATGGGGCTCGTTATGAAAAACTGTTTTTT.

In the case of this clonotype: A single base separates this from a much larger clone, so it may be a read error. The chain is built from TRBV6-1 and TRBJ1-1, with 8 bases aligning to TRBD1. Germline CDR1 MNHNS, CDR2 SASEGT. CDR3 length equals 18 residues. The junction had 12 bases not matched to a gene; V was cut back by 1 base and J by 2 bases. CDR3 sequence reads: CASSEGGWRTGINTEAFF. CDR3 DNA sequence: TGTGCCAGCAGTGAAGGGGGATGGAGGACAGGGATTAACACTGAAGCTTTCTTT.

The chain employs TRBV2 and TRBJ2-4; a possible D gene is TRBD2 (6 bases). This CDR3 contains 14 residues. Germline V gene data show CDR1 as SNHLY and CDR2 as FYNNEI. Trimming stripped 6 bases from V and 7 bases from J, with 16 bases between. CDR3: CASSMDSGYNIQYF. CDR3 nucleotides: TGTGCCAGCAGCATGGATAGCGGATATAACATTCAGTACTTC.

Turning to this clonotype: A much bigger clone sits one base away, suggesting this may be a read error. This chain joins TRBV5-1 and TRBJ1-4; possibly TRBD1 for D (5 bases). V was trimmed by 10 bases and J by 0 bases, leaving 13 bases between them. Germline V gene sequence: CDR1 SGHRS, CDR2 YFSETQ. This CDR3 has 14 amino acids. CDR3 sequence reads: CAGSSGTTNEKLFF. Here the CDR3 DNA reads TGCGCCGGTTCCTCAGGGACAACTAATGAAAAACTGTTTTTT.

This clonotype occurred many times. The chain recombines TRBV6-5 with TRBJ2-2; perhaps TRBD2 as D (5 bases). The V end was cut by 0 bases, the J end by 2 bases, with 10 bases between. This CDR3 contains 16 residues. From germline, CDR1 is MNHEY and CDR2 SVGAGI. The CDR3 DNA reads as TGTGCCAGCAGTTACTCGATGGGGAGAAACACCGGGGAGCTGTTTTTT. Residues: CASSYSMGRNTGELFF.